Below are 21 T cell receptor beta chains sequenced from a single sample in a study of human T cells and chemical hapten exposure. The sample's time point: pre-sensitization, week 0. As for treatment: therapeutic diphenylcyclopropenone sensitization with weekly scalp DPC. Each CDR3 protein is one row after TCRdb ran MiXCR on the RACE reads. The top ten hold roughly 6.1% of the sample, which has about 42,000 distinct CDR3 sequences, roughly an eighth seen once. The input for sequencing was whole blood, taken in connection with sensitization to the hapten diphenylcyclopropenone (DPC). Receptor source: a woman aged 30 to 39 with alopecia areata. Some clones in this sample may be carry-over from other donors' samples.

At least ten counts were recorded for this clonotype. The chain links TRBV20-1 to TRBJ2-7; D is uncertain. The CDR3 covers 12 residues. The germline gives CDR1 DFQATT, CDR2 SNEGSKA (reference sequence). Trimming removed 6 bases at V and 1 base at J, with 10 bases between. The CDR3: CSAYLGSYEQYF. The CDR3 DNA reads as TGCAGTGCGTACCTCGGGTCCTACGAGCAGTACTTC.

This clonotype appeared many times. This chain joins TRBV20-1 and TRBJ2-7; 11 bases align to TRBD2. The trim removed 3 bases at V and 4 bases at J, leaving 5 bases unmatched. This CDR3 has 14 residues. Germline assignment: CDR1 DFQATT and CDR2 SNEGSKA (reference sequence). CDR3 nucleotide sequence: TGCAGTGCTAGTATGCTAGCGGGGGGATACGAGCAGTACTTC. Protein product: CSASMLAGGYEQYF.

By share, this clonotype ranks as medium-sized. The rearrangement links TRBV5-1 to TRBJ2-1; 10 bases agree with TRBD2. From germline, CDR1 is SGHRS and CDR2 YFSETQ. Germline trimming cut 1 base from V and 0 bases from J; bases unmatched to any gene: 10. CDR3 size: 19 residues. The DNA for the CDR3 is TGCGCCAGCAGCTTGAGTCCTAGCGGGAGCCGGAGCTCCTACAATGAGCAGTTCTTC. Translating gives CASSLSPSGSRSSYNEQFF.

This chain connects TRBV6-6 to TRBJ2-7; no definite D call. Trimming stripped 3 bases from V and 0 bases from J, with 15 bases between. This CDR3 has 16 residues. Looked up from germline, CDR1 is MNHNY and CDR2 is SVGAGI (reference sequence). The CDR3 DNA is TGTGCCAGCAGTTATTTTGCGACCACGAGCTCCTACGAGCAGTACTTC. Translated, it gives CASSYFATTSSYEQYF.

This clonotype was counted between two and nine times. The chain joins TRBV18 to TRBJ2-2; tentatively, D is TRBD2 (5 bases). V gave up 6 bases and J gave up 6 bases, with 11 bases separating them. CDR3 length equals 13 residues. Per the germline V gene, CDR1 is KGHSH and CDR2 is LQKENI. In DNA form, the CDR3 reads TGTGCCAGCTCTCGACTAAGGGCCGGGGAGCTGTTTTTT. Protein sequence: CASSRLRAGELFF.

This clonotype showed up just a few times. The CDR3 here is CASSLRAQLAGPDTQYF. DNA for the CDR3: TGTGCCAGCAGCTTAAGGGCCCAGCTAGCGGGACCAGATACGCAGTATTTT. The rearrangement joins TRBV7-2 to TRBJ2-3; 9 bases map to TRBD2. This CDR3 region has 17 residues. The V gene end was trimmed by 2 bases and the J gene end by 4 bases; junction bases not matched to a gene: 10. Per germline, CDR1 SGHTA and CDR2 FQGNSA.

This clonotype is judged medium-sized (0.01 to 0.1%). The CDR3 reads CASSSLGNEQYF. Written as DNA, the CDR3 is TGTGCCAGCAGTTCCCTTGGGAACGAGCAGTACTTC. The chain carries TRBV6-2 or TRBV6-3 and TRBJ2-7, with D unresolved. Trimming pared 4 bases from V and 5 bases from J, leaving 9 bases between. Germline V gene lookup returns CDR1 MNHEY and CDR2 SVGEGT. The CDR3 has 12 residues.

This clonotype was seen at least ten times. CDR3 sequence reads: CSALSRDSIYEQYF. DNA for the CDR3: TGCAGTGCCCTGAGCCGGGACTCCATCTACGAGCAGTACTTC. This chain connects TRBV20-1 to TRBJ2-7, with D possibly matching TRBD2 (6 bases). V was cut by 6 bases and J by 3 bases, with 18 bases left in between. CDR1 is DFQATT and CDR2 is SNEGSKA in the germline V gene (reference sequence). The CDR3 is 14 residues long.

This clonotype was counted at least ten times. The chain links TRBV20-1 to TRBJ1-5, with D hard to call. CDR1 DFQATT and CDR2 SNEGSKA come from the germline V gene (reference sequence). Trimming removed 0 bases from V and 3 bases from J, with 9 bases in between. The CDR3 is 14 amino acids. DNA of the CDR3: TGCAGTGCTAGAGATCCCCAGTTCAATCAGCCCCAGCATTTT. It translates to CSARDPQFNQPQHF.

This clonotype occurred many times. This sequence joins TRBV3-1 and TRBJ2-1; tentatively, D is TRBD1 or TRBD2 (5 bases each). Germline CDR1 is LGHDT and CDR2 is YNNKEL (reference sequence). V was cut by 6 bases and J by 0 bases, with 15 bases left in between. There are 16 residues in the CDR3. CDR3 loop: CASSYWDQSSYNEQFF. The CDR3 coding sequence is TGTGCCAGCAGTTACTGGGACCAGAGCTCCTACAATGAGCAGTTCTTC.

There are many counts of this clonotype. The CDR3 DNA is TGCGCCAGCAGCCGCCTGGGGCAGGCCGACGGGGGCTACACCTTC. As protein: CASSRLGQADGGYTF. The rearrangement links TRBV4-1 to TRBJ1-2, with D possibly TRBD1 on 5 matching bases. Germline V gene lookup returns CDR1 MGHRA and CDR2 YSYEKL. This CDR3 has 15 residues. Trimming pared 4 bases from V and 8 bases from J, leaving 20 bases between.

The chain is built from TRBV9 and TRBJ2-1, with a weak D call TRBD2 (6 bases). This CDR3 is 13 amino acids long. Germline loops: CDR1 SGDLS, CDR2 YYNGEE. Trimming took 4 bases from V and 10 from J, leaving 15 bases between them. CDR3 nucleotide sequence: TGTGCCAGCAGCTTAGGGGCCGGGGGAGAGCAGTTCTTC. This gives the protein CASSLGAGGEQFF.

This clonotype has a handful of counts. The V call is TRBV30, the J call TRBJ1-1; D unresolved. V lost 6 bases and J lost 3, with 17 bases in between. This CDR3 has 14 amino acids. CDR1 and CDR2 from the germline V gene are GTSNPN and SVGIG (reference sequence). The CDR3 nucleotides read TGTGCCTGTCGCCGTAAGGGCATGGACACTGAAGCTTTCTTT. Translating it yields CACRRKGMDTEAFF.

This clonotype was seen a handful of times. The chain links TRBV19 to TRBJ1-5, with D unclear. The CDR3 runs to 13 residues. The V gene's germline CDR1 is LNHDA and CDR2 SQIVND (reference sequence). Between the trimmed V and J ends, which lost 3 bases and 0 bases, there was a span of 3 bases. The chain's CDR3 is CASSMFSNQPQHF. The CDR3 DNA reads as TGTGCCAGTAGTATGTTTAGCAATCAGCCCCAGCATTTT.

This clonotype has ten or more counts. The V gene is TRBV11-1, the J gene TRBJ2-1, with D maybe TRBD2 (6 bases). This CDR3 is built from 17 residues. With 5 bases removed from V and 0 bases from J, the gap between germline ends came to 17 bases. CDR1 is SGHAT, CDR2 FQDESV, per germline (reference sequence). CDR3 sequence (DNA): TGTGCCAGCAGCACCCCATTCGAGCGGGTCTCCTACAATGAGCAGTTCTTC. It specifies CASSTPFERVSYNEQFF.

This chain links TRBV11-2 with TRBJ2-1; 8 bases agree with TRBD2. CDR3 size: 14 residues. Germline assignment: CDR1 SGHAT and CDR2 FQNNGV. The trim removed 8 bases at V and 0 bases at J, leaving 3 bases unmatched. The CDR3 loop reads CASAGTSSYNEQFF. The CDR3 nucleotides read TGTGCCAGCGCCGGGACTAGCTCCTACAATGAGCAGTTCTTC.

This clonotype was seen many times. V usage is TRBV28 and J usage is TRBJ2-7, with 8 nucleotides matching TRBD1. The junction had 9 bases not matched to a gene; V was cut back by 0 bases and J by 11 bases. CDR1 and CDR2 (germline): MDHEN, SYDVKM. The CDR3 is 14 amino acids. The CDR3 coding sequence is TGTGCCAGCAGTTTATGGGGCGGACAGGGCGGGAAGTACTTC. It encodes CASSLWGGQGGKYF.

The chain carries TRBV3-1 and TRBJ1-1; D uncertain. V gave up 4 bases and J gave up 4 bases, with 19 bases separating them. This CDR3 has 16 residues. Germline V gives CDR1 LGHDT, CDR2 YNNKEL (reference sequence). CDR3 sequence reads: CASSLGHSLRSTEAFF. For the CDR3, the DNA is TGTGCCAGCAGCCTAGGGCACAGCCTCCGGAGCACTGAAGCTTTCTTT.

The chain couples TRBV29-1 to TRBJ2-7, with 7 bases identical to TRBD1. Trimming took 4 bases from V and 3 from J; bases not matched to a gene: 3. Germline CDR1 is SQVTM and CDR2 is ANQGSEA. The CDR3 spans 12 residues. CDR3 protein: CSVGRQGYEQYF. In DNA, the CDR3 is TGCAGCGTTGGTAGACAGGGCTACGAGCAGTACTTC.

The rearrangement joins TRBV5-1 to TRBJ2-1; either TRBD1 or TRBD2 may supply D (5 bases each). The CDR3 has 14 amino acids. CDR1 and CDR2 from the germline V gene are SGHRS and YFSETQ. Trimming pared 2 bases from V and 5 bases from J, leaving 11 bases between. CDR3 sequence: CASSLGTHNNEQFF. The CDR3 DNA is TGCGCCAGCAGCTTAGGGACCCACAACAATGAGCAGTTCTTC.

This clonotype has only a few counts. The chain is built from TRBV14 and TRBJ2-1; no reliable D call. In germline, CDR1 is SGHDN, CDR2 FVKESK. Between the trimmed V and J ends, which lost 0 bases and 7 bases, there was a span of 10 bases. The CDR3 runs 14 residues. CDR3 sequence: CASSQDLQRNEQFF. In nucleotides, the CDR3 is TGTGCCAGCAGCCAAGATCTTCAGAGGAATGAGCAGTTCTTC.